The 6 T cell receptor beta chains presented below share a single source sample, sequenced in a study of T cell responses to AZD1222 COVID-19 vaccine. The table came from immunoSEQ multiplex PCR; TCRdb's copy has only in-frame clones and leaves some out. Among around 110,000 clones listed, around 85% were seen once. Specimen: peripheral blood, collected on day 0 of MenACWY control vaccination. These TCRs come from an adult in good health.

The chain carries TRBV5-5 and TRBJ1-4; D unclear. This CDR3 spans 13 amino acids. Germline V gives CDR1 SGHKS, CDR2 YYEKEE (reference sequence). The V and J ends lost 0 bases and 7 bases respectively, with 7 bases between them. The CDR3 protein is CASSLGLIEKLFF. DNA of the CDR3: TGTGCCAGCAGCTTGGGGTTGATTGAAAAACTGTTTTTT.

This rearrangement joins TRBV5-6 to TRBJ2-1; perhaps TRBD2 as D (5 bases). Germline CDR1 and CDR2: SGHDT and YYEEEE. V lost 3 bases and J lost 7, with 8 bases in between. The CDR3 is 12 amino acids. The DNA for the CDR3 is TGTGCCAGCAGCTGGACTGAAAATGAGCAGTTCTTC. This encodes CASSWTENEQFF.

The chain has TRBV4-3 and TRBJ2-3; TRBD2 aligns across 16 bases. This CDR3 has 18 amino acids. Germline V CDR1 and CDR2: LGHNA, YSLEER. Losses at the gene ends were 1 base for V and 4 bases for J; bases not matched to a gene: 5. The CDR3 reads CASSQAGLAGGLADTQYF. The CDR3 bases are TGCGCCAGCAGCCAAGCGGGACTAGCGGGGGGGCTCGCAGATACGCAGTATTTT.

The genes are TRBV18 and TRBJ2-7, with no clear D. V was cut by 4 bases and J by 4 bases, with 11 bases left in between. The CDR3 spans 13 residues. Germline CDR1 is KGHSH and CDR2 is LQKENI. The CDR3: CASSLRLEYEQYF. In DNA form, the CDR3 reads TGTGCCAGCTCACTCCGACTGGAATACGAGCAGTACTTC.

The chain is built from TRBV10-1 and TRBJ2-1; D tentatively fits TRBD1 or TRBD2 (5 bases each). Per germline, CDR1 WNHNN and CDR2 SYGVQD (reference sequence). CDR3 length equals 12 residues. Trimming removed 10 bases at V and 8 bases at J, with 15 bases between. CDR3 nucleotide sequence: TGCGCCACCCAGGAAGGGGACGATGAGCAGTTCTTC. Translation: CATQEGDDEQFF.

The V call is TRBV5-1, the J call TRBJ2-1; 7 nucleotides agree with TRBD1. Germline CDR1 reads SGHRS; CDR2 reads YFSETQ. J was trimmed by 4 bases and V by 0 bases; bases with no gene match: 4. The CDR3 runs 15 residues. DNA for the CDR3: TGCGCCAGCAGCTTGGCCGGGACAGCGTACAATGAGCAGTTCTTC. It codes for CASSLAGTAYNEQFF.